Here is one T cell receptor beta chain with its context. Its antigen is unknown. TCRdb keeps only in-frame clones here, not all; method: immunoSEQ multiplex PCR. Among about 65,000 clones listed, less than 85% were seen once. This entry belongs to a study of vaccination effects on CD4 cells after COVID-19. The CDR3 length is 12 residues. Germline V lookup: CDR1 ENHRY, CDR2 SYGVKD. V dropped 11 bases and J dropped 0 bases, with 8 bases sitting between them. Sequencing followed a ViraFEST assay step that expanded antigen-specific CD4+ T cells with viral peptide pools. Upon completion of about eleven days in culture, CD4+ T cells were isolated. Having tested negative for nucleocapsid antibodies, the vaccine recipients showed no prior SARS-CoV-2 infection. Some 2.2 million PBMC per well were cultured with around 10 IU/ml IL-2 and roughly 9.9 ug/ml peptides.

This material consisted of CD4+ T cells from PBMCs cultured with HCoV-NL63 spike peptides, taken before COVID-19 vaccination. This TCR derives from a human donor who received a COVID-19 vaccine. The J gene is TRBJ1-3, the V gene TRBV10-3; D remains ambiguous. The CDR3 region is CASTFSGNTIYF. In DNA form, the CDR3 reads TGTGCCTCAACGTTCTCTGGAAACACCATATATTTT.